This TCR beta chain was identified in a study of T cell repertoires in ileal Crohn's disease. Study in general: Biopsies of the neoterminal ileum at postoperative colonoscopy form M6 samples.

Described time point: neoterminal ileum biopsy at postoperative endoscopy, about 6 months after surgery. Only in-frame clones appear in the TCRdb table, and some are missing; sequencing was by immunoSEQ multiplex PCR. The repertoire holds about 62,000 clones, with roughly 89% as singletons. A single count supports this clone. Germline V gene sequence: CDR1 KGHSH, CDR2 LQKENI. The CDR3 sequence is 15 residues long. V lost 4 bases to trimming and J lost 7 bases; unmatched junction nucleotides: 7. This TCR was sampled from an adult with Crohn's disease. The chain is built from TRBV18 and TRBJ1-3; 10 bases fit TRBD1. Sequencing input: ileal tissue. In nucleotides, the CDR3 is TGTGCCAGCTCACGAGGACAGGGGGAAACGAACACCATATATTTT. This sequence encodes CASSRGQGETNTIYF.